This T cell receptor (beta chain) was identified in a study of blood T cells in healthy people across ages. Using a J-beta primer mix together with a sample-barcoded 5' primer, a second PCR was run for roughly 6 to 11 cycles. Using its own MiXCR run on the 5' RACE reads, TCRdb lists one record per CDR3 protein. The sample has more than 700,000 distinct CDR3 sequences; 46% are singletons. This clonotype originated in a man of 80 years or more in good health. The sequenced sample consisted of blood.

The chain's CDR3 is CASSLAQGVRDTQYF. CDR3 coding DNA: TGTGCCAGCAGTTTAGCGCAGGGGGTACGGGATACGCAGTATTTT. The chain recombines TRBV12-3 or TRBV12-4 with TRBJ2-3, with 7 bases that match TRBD1. V shed 0 bases, J shed 6 bases, and the junction held 6 bases outside the gene matches. The CDR3 is 15 residues long.